The 6 T cell receptor beta chains in this list originate from one sample, sequenced in a study of T-cell memory formation after mild COVID-19. TCRdb reprocessed the 5' RACE reads with MiXCR, giving one entry per CDR3 protein. The sample yields under 300,000 distinct CDR3 sequences, 8% to 9.5% seen once. Sequencing was performed on PBMCs or a T cell subset sorted from them (not recorded which). Source of these receptors: a man between 18 and 29 years old who had mild COVID-19 (a few samples of this study predate the infection). Cell type and time point are not known.

The sample holds a few counts of this clonotype. The V and J genes are TRBV5-4 and TRBJ2-6; the match to TRBD1 covers 8 bases. Germline V lookup: CDR1 SGHNT, CDR2 YYREEE (reference sequence). There are 16 residues in the CDR3. V dropped 6 bases and J dropped 0; count of bases not matched to a gene: 5. The CDR3 here is CASTGTGASGANVLTF. CDR3 nucleotides: TGTGCCAGCACCGGGACAGGCGCCTCTGGGGCCAACGTCCTGACTTTC.

This clonotype was counted between two and nine times. This chain uses TRBV28 with TRBJ1-6; 7 bases agree with TRBD1. The CDR3 is made up of 15 amino acids. Germline lookup yields CDR1 MDHEN and CDR2 SYDVKM. J gave up 5 bases and V 6 bases, and 7 bases lay outside the gene matches. The CDR3 coding sequence is TGTGCCAGCAGCTACGGGACAGACCATAATTCACCCCTCCACTTT. Translating gives CASSYGTDHNSPLHF.

Many counts were recorded for this clonotype. V is TRBV29-1 and J is TRBJ2-7; D might be TRBD2 (6 bases). Germline values: CDR1 SQVTM, CDR2 ANQGSEA. The ends were cut back, 4 bases at V and 2 bases at J, with 12 bases in the middle. The CDR3 length is 13 residues. This CDR3 is CSVVLASTYEQYF. The CDR3 DNA is TGCAGCGTTGTGCTAGCGTCGACCTACGAGCAGTACTTC.

The V call is TRBV20-1, the J call TRBJ2-5; D might be TRBD1 or TRBD2, each matching 6 bases. Between the trimmed V and J ends, which lost 1 base and 6 bases, there was a span of 21 bases. Per germline, CDR1 DFQATT and CDR2 SNEGSKA (reference sequence). The CDR3 is 16 amino acids. In DNA form, the CDR3 reads TGCAGTGCTAGAGGGGAGGAATGGGGGGCAAAGAAGACCCAGTACTTC. This translates into CSARGEEWGAKKTQYF.

This clonotype appeared a few times. V and J are TRBV7-2 and TRBJ2-2; 12 nucleotides match TRBD1. The CDR3 extends over 15 amino acids. Germline V lookup: CDR1 SGHTA, CDR2 FQGNSA. J gave up 4 bases and V 7 bases, and 4 bases lay outside the gene matches. The CDR3 sequence: CASKGQGAPTGELFF. Written as DNA, the CDR3 is TGTGCCAGCAAGGGACAGGGGGCGCCCACCGGGGAGCTGTTTTTT.

This clonotype was counted a few times. The genes are TRBV24-1 and TRBJ1-5; 7 nucleotides match TRBD1. The trim removed 8 bases at V and 9 bases at J, leaving 18 bases unmatched. The CDR3 is made up of 16 amino acids. Germline loops: CDR1 KGHDR, CDR2 SFDVKD. The CDR3 region is CATTRRDRISLRPQHF. In DNA form, the CDR3 reads TGTGCCACCACACGGCGGGACAGAATCTCTTTAAGGCCCCAGCATTTT.